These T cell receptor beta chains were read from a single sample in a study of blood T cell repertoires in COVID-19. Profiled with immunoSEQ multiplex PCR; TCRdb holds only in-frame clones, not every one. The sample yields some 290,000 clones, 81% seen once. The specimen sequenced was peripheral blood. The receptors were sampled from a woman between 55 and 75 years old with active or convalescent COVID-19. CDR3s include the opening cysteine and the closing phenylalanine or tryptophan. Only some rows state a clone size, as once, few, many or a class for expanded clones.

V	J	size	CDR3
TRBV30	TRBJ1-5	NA	CAWSPGLRQHF
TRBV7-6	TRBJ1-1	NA	CASSLEIRGSNFDTEAFF
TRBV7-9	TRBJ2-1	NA	CASSFAGGVNEQFF
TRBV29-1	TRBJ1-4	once	CSVEEDFNEKLFF
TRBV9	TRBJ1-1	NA	CASSAQQGYAEAFF
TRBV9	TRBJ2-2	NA	CASSPYTGELFF
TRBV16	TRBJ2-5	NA	CASSPLGPGGRETQYF
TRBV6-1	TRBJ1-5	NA	CASSEIHYDQPQHF
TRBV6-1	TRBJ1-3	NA	CASSEARYSPGNTIYF
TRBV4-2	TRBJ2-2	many	CASSQVVPSGGANTGELFF
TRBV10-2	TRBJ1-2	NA	CASSEAGYGYTF
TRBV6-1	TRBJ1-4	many	CASSERQFKGVNEKLFF
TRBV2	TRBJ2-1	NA	CASNYEQFF
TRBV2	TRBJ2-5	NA	CASARDREEGQYF
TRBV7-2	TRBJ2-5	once	CASSLTGGETQYF
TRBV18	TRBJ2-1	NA	CASSPPEWQALSYNEQFF
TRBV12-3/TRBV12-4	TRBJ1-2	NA	CASSLWGHGYTF
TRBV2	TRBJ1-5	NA	CASSADHTRGPNLSNQPQHF